This T cell receptor (beta chain) was captured in a study of identical twins. Study observations and caveats: Models predicted too little out-of-frame TCR alpha sharing in monozygotic twins.

This clonotype has at least ten counts. Its target is unknown. The junction had 7 bases not matched to a gene; V was cut back by 4 bases and J by 2 bases. The CDR3 is made up of 17 amino acids. Germline V gene data show CDR1 as MNHNS and CDR2 as SASEGT. TCRdb recomputed calls from the 5' RACE reads with MiXCR, one row per CDR3 protein. The sample holds around 670,000 distinct CDR3 sequences, roughly 6% seen once. The rearrangement links TRBV6-1 to TRBJ1-5; 11 bases line up with TRBD1. Sequences were obtained from naive T cells sorted from blood. This TCR derives from a man aged 18 to 30 in good health. As DNA, the CDR3 is TGTGCCAGCAGTGGGACAGGGGGCGGTTTCGGCAATCAGCCCCAGCATTTT. Residues: CASSGTGGGFGNQPQHF.